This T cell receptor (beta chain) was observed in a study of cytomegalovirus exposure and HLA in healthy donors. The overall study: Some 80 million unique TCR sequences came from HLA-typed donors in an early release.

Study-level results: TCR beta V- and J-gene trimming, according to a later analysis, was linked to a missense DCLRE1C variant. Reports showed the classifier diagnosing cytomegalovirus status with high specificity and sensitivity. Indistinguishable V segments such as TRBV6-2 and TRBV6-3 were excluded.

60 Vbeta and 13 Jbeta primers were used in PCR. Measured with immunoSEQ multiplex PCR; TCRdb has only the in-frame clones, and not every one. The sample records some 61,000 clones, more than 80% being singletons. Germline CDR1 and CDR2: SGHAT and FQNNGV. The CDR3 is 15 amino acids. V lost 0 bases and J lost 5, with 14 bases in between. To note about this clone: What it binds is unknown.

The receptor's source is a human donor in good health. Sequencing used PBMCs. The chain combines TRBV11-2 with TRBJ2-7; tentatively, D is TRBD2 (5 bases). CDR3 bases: TGTGCCAGCAGCTTAGATTTGGCTAGCAGCCACGAGCAGTACTTC. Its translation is CASSLDLASSHEQYF.